This passage covers 27 T cell receptor beta chains from one sample sequenced in a study of T-cell reconstitution after alpha-beta-depleted transplantation in children. Unique molecular identifiers were incorporated during preparation of the TCRbeta library. TCRdb re-analysed the PCR reads in MiXCR, keeping a single row per CDR3 protein. The sample lists hundreds of thousands of distinct CDR3 sequences, roughly 17% occurring once. The specimen comprised PBMCs, mostly from graft donor cells, sampled 360 days after TCRalphabeta/CD19-depleted stem cell transplant. All receptors come from a boy less than two years old who had a stem cell transplant for Wiskott-Aldrich syndrome, so the T cells may come from the graft donor.

J is TRBJ2-1 and V is TRBV28; 7 bases agree with TRBD1. V lost 6 bases and J lost 6; bases outside the gene matches: 17. CDR3 length: 17 residues. Germline V gene lookup returns CDR1 MDHEN and CDR2 SYDVKM. In DNA form, the CDR3 reads TGTGCCAGCAGACTTCGCCTCCTAGCACCAGGGGGCAATGAGCAGTTCTTC. This gives the protein CASRLRLLAPGGNEQFF.

This clonotype was detected a few times. This chain uses TRBV12-3 or TRBV12-4 with TRBJ2-1; D is unclear. With 1 base removed from V and 0 bases from J, the gap between germline ends came to 13 bases. The CDR3 covers 17 residues. Here the CDR3 DNA reads TGTGCCAGCAGTTTAGGTTTCCAATGGCCCTCCTACAATGAGCAGTTCTTC. This encodes CASSLGFQWPSYNEQFF.

The chain has TRBV4-1 and TRBJ1-5, with 7 bases that match TRBD1. The CDR3 is 16 amino acids. Germline CDR1 is MGHRA and CDR2 is YSYEKL. J was trimmed by 4 bases and V by 1 base; bases with no gene match: 7. DNA for the CDR3: TGCGCCAGCAGCCAAGTAGGCCCCAGGGGGAATCAGCCCCAGCATTTT. This gives the protein CASSQVGPRGNQPQHF.

V and J are TRBV27 and TRBJ2-3; TRBD1 agrees at 7 bases. The CDR3 is made up of 14 amino acids. Germline loops: CDR1 MNHEY, CDR2 SMNVEV (reference sequence). Trimming removed 6 bases from V and 6 bases from J; junction bases left unmatched: 9. The CDR3 coding sequence is TGTGCCAGCAGACCCCGGCCCAGGGGGGATACGCAGTATTTT. Amino acid sequence: CASRPRPRGDTQYF.

Only a few counts were recorded for this clonotype. The V gene is TRBV25-1, the J gene TRBJ1-6; D gene ambiguous. CDR1 and CDR2 (germline): MGHDK, SYGVNS. Trimming cost V 3 bases and J 10 bases, with 10 bases left between them. The CDR3 spans 13 residues. CDR3 amino acids: CASSDYRISPLHF. In DNA, the CDR3 is TGTGCCAGCAGTGACTACAGAATATCACCCCTCCACTTT.

V is TRBV3-1 and J is TRBJ2-7, with D perhaps matching TRBD1 (6 bases). The CDR3 spans 14 residues. V was pared by 1 base and J by 4 bases, with 11 bases between. The germline CDR1 and CDR2 sequences are LGHDT and YNNKEL (reference sequence). The CDR3 reads CASSQAAGAYEQYF. CDR3 coding DNA: TGTGCCAGCAGCCAAGCAGCAGGGGCATACGAGCAGTACTTC.

This clonotype was seen a handful of times. The rearrangement uses TRBV3-1 and TRBJ2-5; tentatively, D is TRBD1 or TRBD2 (6 bases each). V dropped 4 bases and J dropped 5 bases, with 20 bases sitting between them. This CDR3 is 16 amino acids long. CDR1 and CDR2 (germline): LGHDT, YNNKEL (reference sequence). CDR3 residues: CASSPWGAGIMETQYF. DNA for the CDR3: TGTGCCAGCAGCCCGTGGGGGGCAGGTATAATGGAGACCCAGTACTTC.

Ten or more counts support this clonotype. The chain combines TRBV11-2 with TRBJ1-2, with D possibly being TRBD1 (6 bases). CDR1 and CDR2 (germline): SGHAT, FQNNGV. The CDR3 sequence is 13 residues long. V lost 11 bases and J 0 bases, leaving 13 bases between the germline ends. The CDR3 here is CASSQGTNYGYTF. CDR3 bases: TGTGCCTCATCACAGGGAACTAACTATGGCTACACCTTC.

The CDR3 is CASSYTSGRFSGANVLTF. For the CDR3, the DNA is TGTGCCAGCAGTTATACTAGCGGGAGGTTCTCTGGGGCCAACGTCCTGACTTTC. The J gene is TRBJ2-6, the V gene TRBV6-2 or TRBV6-3, with 12 bases aligning to TRBD2. Losses at the gene ends were 3 bases for V and 0 bases for J; bases not matched to a gene: 3. CDR1 and CDR2 (germline): MNHEY, SVGEGT. The CDR3 has 18 residues.

The chain couples TRBV19 to TRBJ2-7; D is unclear. Trimming took 7 bases from V and 2 from J, leaving 12 bases between them. The CDR3 runs to 13 residues. CDR1 and CDR2 from the germline V gene are LNHDA and SQIVND (reference sequence). CDR3 sequence (DNA): TGTGCCAGTAATATGGGGTCAGCCTACGAGCAGTACTTC. Protein: CASNMGSAYEQYF.

CDR3 protein: CASSLIREGTEAFF. CDR3 DNA: TGTGCCAGCAGCTTAATCAGGGAAGGGACTGAAGCTTTCTTT. The V and J genes are TRBV13 and TRBJ1-1, with D perhaps matching TRBD1 (5 bases). Deletions cut 2 bases from V and 5 bases from J, with 12 bases between. Germline CDR1 reads PRHDT; CDR2 reads FYEKMQ (reference sequence). The CDR3 has 14 residues. Looking up the rest from reference TRBV13 and TRBJ1-1 gives the full variable domain: AAGVIQSPRHLIKEKRETATLKCYPIPRHDTVYWYQQGPGQDPQFLISFYEKMQSDKGSIPDRFSAQQFSDYHSELNMSSLELGDSALYFCASSLIREGTEAFFGQGTRLTVV.

This clonotype has ten or more counts. The rearrangement links TRBV28 to TRBJ2-7; tentatively, D is TRBD1 (5 bases). Deletions cut 5 bases from V and 4 bases from J, with 6 bases between. This CDR3 has 11 amino acids. In germline, CDR1 is MDHEN, CDR2 SYDVKM. CDR3: CASSPGYEQYF. In DNA, the CDR3 is TGTGCCAGCAGTCCAGGGTACGAGCAGTACTTC.

In regard to this clonotype: At one of its ends the junction is not consistent with the germline gene, which may arise from a read error. The chain has TRBV6-5 and TRBJ2-2; 9 bases line up with TRBD2. In germline, CDR1 is MNHEY, CDR2 SVGAGI. This CDR3 contains 18 residues. The CDR3 protein is CASSYSGVMRGGPGELFF. Written as DNA, the CDR3 is TGTGCCAGCAGTTACTCGGGGGTTATGCGGGGGGGCCCCGGTGAGCTGTTTTTT.

The J gene is TRBJ1-2, the V gene TRBV11-2, with 7 bases fitting TRBD1. The CDR3 runs 18 residues. Germline loops: CDR1 SGHAT, CDR2 FQNNGV. Trimming removed 2 bases from V and 8 bases from J; junction bases left unmatched: 20. The CDR3 DNA is TGTGCCAGCAGCTTATCCCCCGCCTCTTTAGGGGGCGAGGAGGGCTACACCTTC. It specifies CASSLSPASLGGEEGYTF.

The chain recombines TRBV18 with TRBJ2-2; D remains ambiguous. This CDR3 is 13 amino acids long. Trimming stripped 2 bases from V and 7 bases from J, with 8 bases between. CDR1 is KGHSH and CDR2 is LQKENI in the germline V gene. The CDR3 sequence is CASSPDGIGELFF. The CDR3, as DNA: TGTGCCAGCTCACCAGATGGAATCGGGGAGCTGTTTTTT.

This clonotype was counted a few times. V and J are TRBV4-3 and TRBJ2-2; 7 nucleotides match TRBD2. Germline assignment: CDR1 LGHNA and CDR2 YSLEER. Trimming cost V 1 base and J 0 bases; bases outside gene matches: 2. This CDR3 is built from 16 residues. CDR3 amino acids: CASSQGAGANTGELFF. Here the CDR3 DNA reads TGCGCCAGCAGCCAAGGCGCGGGAGCGAACACCGGGGAGCTGTTTTTT.

The J gene is TRBJ2-1, the V gene TRBV3-1; 11 positions agree with TRBD2. The CDR3 consists of 16 residues. Germline V CDR1 and CDR2: LGHDT, YNNKEL (reference sequence). The V gene end was trimmed by 4 bases and the J gene end by 2 bases; junction bases not matched to a gene: 4. The CDR3 region is CASSPTSGGTYNEQFF. In nucleotides, the CDR3 is TGTGCCAGCAGCCCCACTAGCGGGGGAACCTACAATGAGCAGTTCTTC.

In DNA, the CDR3 is TGCGCCAGCAGCCAAGCCGGAGGAGCGGCTACTTGGGATACGCAGTATTTT. Its protein is CASSQAGGAATWDTQYF. The chain combines TRBV4-1 with TRBJ2-3; the D gene is possibly TRBD2 (5 bases). The V and J ends lost 1 base and 6 bases respectively, with 20 bases between them. Germline V gene lookup returns CDR1 MGHRA and CDR2 YSYEKL. This CDR3 is 17 amino acids long.

The V and J genes are TRBV4-1 and TRBJ2-5; D might be TRBD1 or TRBD2, each matching 7 bases. The CDR3 length is 15 residues. Germline loops: CDR1 MGHRA, CDR2 YSYEKL. Trimming stripped 6 bases from V and 4 bases from J, with 18 bases between. CDR3 bases: TGCGCCAGCAGGAACCCAGGGGGGGGAAGAGAGACCCAGTACTTC. It specifies CASRNPGGGRETQYF.

The chain combines TRBV7-2 with TRBJ2-2; D remains unclear. Trimming cost V 1 base and J 4 bases, with 4 bases left between them. The CDR3 totals 13 residues. The germline gives CDR1 SGHTA, CDR2 FQGNSA. The CDR3 loop reads CASSLERTGELFF. In nucleotides, the CDR3 is TGTGCCAGCAGCTTAGAGCGCACCGGGGAGCTGTTTTTT.

The table lists this clonotype with a few counts. This rearrangement joins TRBV6-1 to TRBJ1-5, with D unclear. Germline V gives CDR1 MNHNS, CDR2 SASEGT. The CDR3 runs to 13 residues. Trimming took off 5 bases at V and 8 bases at J, with 13 bases between the two ends. CDR3 sequence reads: CASSKYPGEPQHF. CDR3 DNA: TGTGCCAGCAGTAAATACCCCGGGGAGCCCCAGCATTTT.

This clonotype appeared a few times. The chain employs TRBV19 and TRBJ2-6; D possibly corresponds to TRBD1 (6 bases). V lost 2 bases to trimming and J lost 0 bases, with 11 bases between them. Per the germline V gene, CDR1 is LNHDA and CDR2 is SQIVND (reference sequence). This CDR3 is 17 amino acids long. In DNA, the CDR3 is TGTGCCAGTAGTATAACGGACAGATCCTCTGGGGCCAACGTCCTGACTTTC. Amino acid sequence: CASSITDRSSGANVLTF.

The chain links TRBV18 to TRBJ2-3; no reliable D call. The CDR3 consists of 11 residues. The germline V gene has CDR1 KGHSH and CDR2 LQKENI. V was trimmed by 3 bases and J by 10 bases, leaving 8 bases between them. The CDR3, as DNA: TGTGCCAGCTCACCCGTCAGGTCGCAGTATTTT. Translating gives CASSPVRSQYF.

The rearrangement uses TRBV12-3 or TRBV12-4 and TRBJ2-7; D may be TRBD1 (6 bases). Trimming took 7 bases from V and 5 from J, leaving 18 bases between them. CDR3 length equals 14 residues. Here the CDR3 DNA reads TGTGCCAGCACCCCCCGGCAGGGGTACCACGAGCAGTACTTC. This encodes CASTPRQGYHEQYF.

The chain joins TRBV6-1 to TRBJ2-4; D is perhaps TRBD1 (5 bases). There are 16 residues in the CDR3. The V end lost 5 bases, the J end lost 1 base, and 15 bases lay between the germline ends. From germline, CDR1 is MNHNS and CDR2 SASEGT. The CDR3 nucleotides read TGTGCCAGCAGTAAACCGACAGAAACGGCCAAAAACATTCAGTACTTC. Translated, it gives CASSKPTETAKNIQYF.

This clonotype was seen a few times. The CDR3 sequence: CASSLAGQGRGPGELFF. In DNA form, the CDR3 reads TGCGCCAGCAGCTTGGCAGGACAGGGAAGGGGACCCGGGGAGCTGTTTTTT. The chain uses TRBV5-1 and TRBJ2-2; 8 bases line up with TRBD1. Trimming removed 0 bases from V and 6 bases from J; junction bases left unmatched: 10. Germline V CDR1 and CDR2: SGHRS, YFSETQ. The CDR3 contains 17 residues. Complete variable domain (other parts from reference TRBV5-1 and TRBJ2-2): KAGVTQTPRYLIKTRGQQVTLSCSPISGHRSVSWYQQTPGQGLQFLFEYFSETQRNKGNFPGRFSGRQFSNSRSEMNVSTLELGDSALYLCASSLAGQGRGPGELFFGEGSRLTVL.

The chain carries TRBV28 and TRBJ2-3; D is uncertain. Trimming took 2 bases from V and 0 from J, leaving 21 bases between them. The germline V gene encodes CDR1 MDHEN and CDR2 SYDVKM. The CDR3 consists of 19 residues. The CDR3 loop is CASSLIGFGRLGSTDTQYF. CDR3 coding DNA: TGTGCCAGCAGTTTAATTGGGTTCGGCCGGCTCGGCAGCACAGATACGCAGTATTTT.